A single sample is the source of the 12 T cell receptor beta chains below, sequenced in a study of quantifying T cell responses using KT2 cells. Study information: cDNA was made from DNase-treated RNA using alpha and beta constant primers.

The cDNA 3' end received a ligated oligonucleotide with a UMI. First-round PCR used about 4 cycles and beta primers RC1.1 and RC1.2 covering TRBC1 and TRBC2. TCRdb re-called the UMI-ligation and nested PCR reads with MiXCR, one entry per CDR3 protein. The sample consists of about 53,000 distinct CDR3 sequences, about 12% of them appearing once. The sample comprised PBMCs spiked with cells of the T cell clone KT2. The receptor set was obtained from a human donor.

For the CDR3, the DNA is TGCGCCAGCAGCTCGCTGGTGGGGGGCACTGAAGCTTTCTTT. This sequence encodes CASSSLVGGTEAFF. The chain is built from TRBV5-1 and TRBJ1-1, with a weak D call TRBD1 (5 bases). The germline V and J ends were trimmed by 3 bases and 4 bases, with 13 bases remaining between them. CDR3 length: 14 residues. CDR1 and CDR2 from the germline V gene are SGHRS and YFSETQ.

J is TRBJ2-2 and V is TRBV29-1; the D gene is possibly TRBD1 (6 bases). The CDR3 totals 13 residues. Germline values: CDR1 SQVTM, CDR2 ANQGSEA. Trimming removed 3 bases from V and 6 bases from J, with 11 bases in between. Written as DNA, the CDR3 is TGCAGCGTTGACGGACAGCCTGCCGGGGAGCTGTTTTTT. Amino acids: CSVDGQPAGELFF.

This clonotype was seen a few times. The chain couples TRBV15 to TRBJ1-3, with 7 bases fitting TRBD1. The CDR3 runs to 16 residues. The germline V gene has CDR1 LNHNV and CDR2 YYDKDF (reference sequence). After removal of 1 base from V and 0 bases from J, the junction contained 3 bases not matched to a gene. The DNA of the CDR3 is TGTGCCACCAGCAGAGGACAGGGATTCTCTGGAAACACCATATATTTT. Amino acids: CATSRGQGFSGNTIYF.

This chain joins TRBV7-6 and TRBJ2-1; 9 bases agree with TRBD2. The CDR3 length is 16 residues. Germline V gives CDR1 SGHVS, CDR2 FNYEAQ. The J segment lost 4 bases and the V segment lost 5 bases, leaving 9 bases of the junction unmatched. The CDR3, as DNA: TGTGCCAGCAGCCCCGAGACTAGCGGCTATTACAATGAGCAGTTCTTC. Translated, it gives CASSPETSGYYNEQFF.

V usage is TRBV2 and J usage is TRBJ2-5; 9 nucleotides align to TRBD2. Germline V gene data show CDR1 as SNHLY and CDR2 as FYNNEI. The CDR3 consists of 15 residues. Trimming removed 8 bases from V and 7 bases from J; junction bases left unmatched: 14. DNA of the CDR3: TGTGCCAGCTTCCCGGGACTAGCCCGTAAAGGGACCCAGTACTTC. Amino acid sequence: CASFPGLARKGTQYF.

The CDR3 bases are TGTGCCAGCAGTTTTCCGACTAGCGGGAGTGTGACCCAGTACTTC. Translated, it gives CASSFPTSGSVTQYF. The V call is TRBV12-3 or TRBV12-4, the J call TRBJ2-5; 12 bases match TRBD2. V lost 3 bases and J lost 7; bases outside the gene matches: 6. This CDR3 contains 15 residues.

This clonotype was detected ten times or more. The chain links TRBV6-5 to TRBJ1-2; D is possibly TRBD1 (5 bases). CDR1 MNHEY and CDR2 SVGAGI come from the germline V gene. This CDR3 comprises 14 residues. V dropped 6 bases and J dropped 4 bases, with 15 bases sitting between them. CDR3 protein: CASRIGVGVYGYTF. The CDR3 DNA sequence: TGTGCCAGCAGGATAGGGGTGGGTGTCTATGGCTACACCTTC.

This clonotype was picked up a small number of times. The genes are TRBV12-3 or TRBV12-4 and TRBJ1-5; D ambiguous. The CDR3 is 16 amino acids. V was clipped by 2 bases and J by 0 bases, with 11 bases between them. For the CDR3, the DNA is TGTGCCAGCAGTTTATTAGGTGTGGATAGCAATCAGCCCCAGCATTTT. It translates to CASSLLGVDSNQPQHF.

The CDR3 loop reads CASSRLATDTQYF. The CDR3 DNA sequence: TGTGCCAGCAGCCGACTGGCCACAGATACGCAGTATTTT. The gene calls are TRBV3-2 and TRBJ2-3. TRBV3-2 is recorded as a pseudogene. This CDR3 is built from 13 residues.

This clonotype was observed a handful of times. V usage is TRBV14 and J usage is TRBJ2-6; D ambiguous. Germline V gives CDR1 SGHDN, CDR2 FVKESK. V lost 1 base and J 0 bases, leaving 13 bases between the germline ends. This CDR3 comprises 18 residues. The DNA of the CDR3 is TGTGCCAGCAGCCAAGGTCGGTTCCCTATCTCTGGGGCCAACGTCCTGACTTTC. This translates into CASSQGRFPISGANVLTF.

This clonotype was counted only a few times. The chain joins TRBV3-1 to TRBJ2-1; 7 positions agree with TRBD2. This CDR3 region has 14 residues. V was pared by 1 base and J by 4 bases, with 1 base of the junction left unmatched. Germline V gives CDR1 LGHDT, CDR2 YNNKEL (reference sequence). The CDR3 loop reads CASSQGTRYNEQFF. The CDR3 DNA is TGTGCCAGCAGCCAAGGGACTAGGTACAATGAGCAGTTCTTC.

This chain joins TRBV6-1 and TRBJ1-3, with D perhaps TRBD1 (5 bases). The CDR3 has 12 amino acids. V was shortened by 9 bases and J by 4 bases, with 10 bases between the two germline ends. Germline V gives CDR1 MNHNS, CDR2 SASEGT. The CDR3 reads CASVRDGNTIYF. In nucleotides, the CDR3 is TGTGCCAGTGTCAGGGACGGAAACACCATATATTTT.